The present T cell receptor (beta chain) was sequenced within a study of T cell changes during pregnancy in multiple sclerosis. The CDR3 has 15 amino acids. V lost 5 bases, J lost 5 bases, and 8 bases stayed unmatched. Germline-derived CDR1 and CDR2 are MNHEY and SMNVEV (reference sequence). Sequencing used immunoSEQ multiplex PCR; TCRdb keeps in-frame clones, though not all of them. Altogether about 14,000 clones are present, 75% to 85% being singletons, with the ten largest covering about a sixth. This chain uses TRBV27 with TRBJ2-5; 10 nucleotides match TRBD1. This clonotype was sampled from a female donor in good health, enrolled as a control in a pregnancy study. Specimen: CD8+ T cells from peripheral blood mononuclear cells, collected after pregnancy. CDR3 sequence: CASSLSGQGEETQYF. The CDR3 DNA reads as TGTGCCAGCAGTCTCTCCGGACAGGGGGAGGAGACCCAGTACTTC.